The clone carrying this T cell receptor (beta chain) was detected only a few times. What it binds is unknown. Unique molecular identifiers were incorporated when the TCRbeta library was constructed. TCRdb analysed the PCR reads with MiXCR anew, one entry per CDR3 protein. The table records 400,000 to 550,000 distinct CDR3 sequences, over 9.5% of them present only once. This specimen belongs to a study of T-cell reconstitution after alpha-beta-depleted transplantation in children. Findings and limits, study-wide: Expanded graft clones numbering several hundred reportedly gave rise to alpha-beta T cells about two months after transplant. Surviving recipient T cells and intrathymic progenitors accounted for some patients' high TCRbeta diversity at day 60. T-cell counts and diversity were attributed mostly to newly produced T cells one year after transplant.

Trimming cost V 0 bases and J 0 bases, with 12 bases left between them. The germline CDR1 and CDR2 sequences are DFQATT and SNEGSKA (reference sequence). The CDR3 consists of 15 residues. The sequence was obtained from a child aged 2-15 years with inherited bone marrow failure, due to receive a stem cell transplant. Source: PBMCs, taken before TCRalphabeta/CD19-depleted stem cell transplant. V gene TRBV20-1 combines with J gene TRBJ2-7; no clear D gene. CDR3: CSARDFQSFSYEQYF. CDR3 sequence (DNA): TGCAGTGCTAGAGATTTCCAGTCGTTCTCCTACGAGCAGTACTTC.